This entry describes one TCR beta chain. The antigen remains unidentified. Libraries were prepared by immunoSEQ multiplex PCR; TCRdb keeps only in-frame clonotypes and omits some of them. Among roughly 91,000 clones listed, roughly 90% were seen once. This sample was included in a study of OX40 agonist ivuxolimab in advanced cancers. In the study overall: Patients enrolled in dose escalation were diagnosed with hepatocellular carcinoma, melanoma, renal cell or head and neck cancer. Study-wide points: Low levels of normalized T-cell clonal expansion also appeared in some nonresponders.

This CDR3 contains 14 residues. Germline loops: CDR1 GTSNPN, CDR2 SVGIG (reference sequence). V dropped 8 bases and J dropped 1 base, with 12 bases sitting between them. The clonotype originates from an adult with an advanced solid tumor such as melanoma, head and neck, liver or kidney cancer. The specimen was CD4+ or CD8+ T cells sorted from blood, collected in a trial of the OX40 agonist ivuxolimab. This chain connects TRBV30 to TRBJ2-6; a possible D gene is TRBD2 (6 bases). In DNA, the CDR3 is TGTGCCGAACAACGGGGGTCTGGGGCCAACGTCCTGACTTTC. It translates to CAEQRGSGANVLTF.